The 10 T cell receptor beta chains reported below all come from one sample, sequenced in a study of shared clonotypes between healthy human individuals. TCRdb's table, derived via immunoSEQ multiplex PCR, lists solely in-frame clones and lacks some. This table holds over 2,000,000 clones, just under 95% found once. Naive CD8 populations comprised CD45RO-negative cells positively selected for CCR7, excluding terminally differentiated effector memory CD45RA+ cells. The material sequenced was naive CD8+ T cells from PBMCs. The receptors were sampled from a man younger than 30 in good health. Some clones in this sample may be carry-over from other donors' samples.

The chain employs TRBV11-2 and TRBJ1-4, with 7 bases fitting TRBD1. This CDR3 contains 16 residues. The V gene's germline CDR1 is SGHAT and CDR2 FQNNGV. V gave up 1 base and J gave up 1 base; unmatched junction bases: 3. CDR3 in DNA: TGTGCCAGCAGCTTAGGGTACAGGGGAACTAATGAAAAACTGTTTTTT. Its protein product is CASSLGYRGTNEKLFF.

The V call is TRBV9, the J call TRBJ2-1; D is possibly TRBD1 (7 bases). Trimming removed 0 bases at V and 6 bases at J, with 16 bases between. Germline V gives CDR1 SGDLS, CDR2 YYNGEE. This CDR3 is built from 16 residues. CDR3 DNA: TGTGCCAGCAGCGTAGGTGGCAGGGGGGACCTCAATGAGCAGTTCTTC. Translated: CASSVGGRGDLNEQFF.

CDR3 amino acids: CASTFGRDEQFF. CDR3 coding DNA: TGTGCCAGCACTTTTGGAAGGGATGAGCAGTTCTTC. The gene calls are TRBV28 and TRBJ2-1, with D unclear. The CDR3 contains 12 residues. Deletions cut 7 bases from V and 8 bases from J, with 12 bases between. Germline values: CDR1 MDHEN, CDR2 SYDVKM.

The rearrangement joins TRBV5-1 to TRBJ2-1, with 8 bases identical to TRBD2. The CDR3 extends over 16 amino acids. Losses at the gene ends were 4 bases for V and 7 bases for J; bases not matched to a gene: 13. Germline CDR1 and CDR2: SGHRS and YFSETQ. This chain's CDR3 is CASSPTLAGTENEQFF. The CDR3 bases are TGCGCCAGCAGCCCTACCTTAGCGGGAACTGAAAATGAGCAGTTCTTC.

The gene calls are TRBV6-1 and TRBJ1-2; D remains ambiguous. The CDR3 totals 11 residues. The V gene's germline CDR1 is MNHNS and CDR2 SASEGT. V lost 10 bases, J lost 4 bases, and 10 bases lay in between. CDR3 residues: CATLVLYGYTF. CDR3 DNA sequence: TGTGCCACCCTGGTTCTCTATGGCTACACCTTC.

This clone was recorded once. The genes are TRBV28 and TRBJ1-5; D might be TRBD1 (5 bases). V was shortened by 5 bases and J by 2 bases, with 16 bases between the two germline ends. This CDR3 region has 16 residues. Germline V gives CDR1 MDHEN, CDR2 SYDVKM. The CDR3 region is CASSLRSRDGNQPQHF. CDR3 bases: TGTGCCAGCAGTCTCCGTAGCCGGGACGGCAATCAGCCCCAGCATTTT.

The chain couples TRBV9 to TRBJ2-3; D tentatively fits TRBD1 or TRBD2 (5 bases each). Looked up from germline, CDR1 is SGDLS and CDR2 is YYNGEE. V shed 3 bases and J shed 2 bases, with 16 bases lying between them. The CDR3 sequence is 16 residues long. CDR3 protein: CASSARQGPFTDTQYF. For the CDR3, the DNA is TGTGCCAGCAGCGCCCGGCAGGGACCGTTCACAGATACGCAGTATTTT.

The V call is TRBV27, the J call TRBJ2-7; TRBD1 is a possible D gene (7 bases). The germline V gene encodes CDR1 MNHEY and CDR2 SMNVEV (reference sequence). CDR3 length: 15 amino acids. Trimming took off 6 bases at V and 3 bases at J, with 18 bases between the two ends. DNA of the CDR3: TGTGCCAGCAGCCTAAGGGCCCAGGGGGGCTACGAGCAGTACTTC. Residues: CASSLRAQGGYEQYF.

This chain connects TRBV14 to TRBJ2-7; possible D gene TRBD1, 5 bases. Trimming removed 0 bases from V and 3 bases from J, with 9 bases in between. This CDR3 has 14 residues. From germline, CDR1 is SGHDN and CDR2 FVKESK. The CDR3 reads CASSQDPGLYEQYF. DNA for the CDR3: TGTGCCAGCAGCCAAGATCCAGGGCTCTACGAGCAGTACTTC.

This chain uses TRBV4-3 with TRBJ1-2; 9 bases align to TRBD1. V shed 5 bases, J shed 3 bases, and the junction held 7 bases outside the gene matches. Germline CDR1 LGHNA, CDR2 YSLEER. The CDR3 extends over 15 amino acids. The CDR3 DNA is TGCGCCAGCAGCGTAACCGGGACAGGGTACTATGGCTACACCTTC. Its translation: CASSVTGTGYYGYTF.